This note documents a single T cell receptor beta chain sequence. PCR amplification relied on 60 Vbeta primers (plus 13 Jbeta primers). Profiled with immunoSEQ multiplex PCR; TCRdb holds only in-frame clones, not every one. The table lists fewer than 100,000 clones, 78% of them singletons. This CDR3 comprises 11 residues. The germline CDR1 and CDR2 sequences are SGHNT and YYREEE (reference sequence). The entry originates in a study of cytomegalovirus exposure and HLA in healthy donors. Sequencing was carried out using PBMCs. The chain is built from TRBV5-4 and TRBJ2-5; D gene ambiguous. The J call may be incorrect, as the DNA end agrees better with TRBJ2-7. The sequence was obtained from a male donor in good health and CMV-seropositive. CDR3 in DNA: TGTGCCAGCAGCTTGGATTACGAGCAGTACTTC. It encodes CASSLDYEQYF.